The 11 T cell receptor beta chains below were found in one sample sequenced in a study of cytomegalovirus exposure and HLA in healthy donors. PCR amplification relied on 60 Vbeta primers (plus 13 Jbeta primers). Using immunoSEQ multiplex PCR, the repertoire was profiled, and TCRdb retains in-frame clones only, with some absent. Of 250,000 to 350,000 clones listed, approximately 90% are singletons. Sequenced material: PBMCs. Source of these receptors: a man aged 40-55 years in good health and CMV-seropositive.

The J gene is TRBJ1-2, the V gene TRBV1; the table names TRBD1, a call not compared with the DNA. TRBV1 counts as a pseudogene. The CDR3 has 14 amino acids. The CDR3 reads CTSSPGQGDYGYTF. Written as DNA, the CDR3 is TGCACCAGCAGCCCGGGACAGGGTGACTATGGCTACACCTTC.

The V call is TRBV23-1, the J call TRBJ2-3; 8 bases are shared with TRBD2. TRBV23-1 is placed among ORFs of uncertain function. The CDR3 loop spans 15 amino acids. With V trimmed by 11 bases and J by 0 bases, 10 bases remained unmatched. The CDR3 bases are TGCGCCGCCGGGAGGGGTTCAACTAGCACAGATACGCAGTATTTT. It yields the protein CAAGRGSTSTDTQYF.

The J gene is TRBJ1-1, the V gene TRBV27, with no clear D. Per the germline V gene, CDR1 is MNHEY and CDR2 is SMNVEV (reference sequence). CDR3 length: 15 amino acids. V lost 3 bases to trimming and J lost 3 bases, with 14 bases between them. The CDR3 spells CASSFVGGLDTEAFF. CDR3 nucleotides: TGTGCCAGCAGTTTTGTGGGAGGGTTGGACACTGAAGCTTTCTTT.

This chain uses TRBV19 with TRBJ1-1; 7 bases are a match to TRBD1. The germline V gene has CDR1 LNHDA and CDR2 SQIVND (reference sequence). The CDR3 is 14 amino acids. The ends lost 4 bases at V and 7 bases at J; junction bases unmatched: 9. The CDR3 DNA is TGTGCCAGTAGTACAACAGGGGCATGGATTGAAGCTTTCTTT. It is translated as CASSTTGAWIEAFF.

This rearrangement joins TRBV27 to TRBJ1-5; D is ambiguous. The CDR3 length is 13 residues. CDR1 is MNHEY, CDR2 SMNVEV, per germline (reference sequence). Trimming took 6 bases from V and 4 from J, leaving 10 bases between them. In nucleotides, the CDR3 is TGTGCCAGCAGGCGGGGTTCGAATCAGCCCCAGCATTTT. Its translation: CASRRGSNQPQHF.

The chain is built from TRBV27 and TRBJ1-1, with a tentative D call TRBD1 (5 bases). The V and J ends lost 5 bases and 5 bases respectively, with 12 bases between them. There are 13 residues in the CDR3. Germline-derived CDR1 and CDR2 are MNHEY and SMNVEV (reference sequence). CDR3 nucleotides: TGTGCCAGCAGTAGGGGTTTCAAGACTGAAGCTTTCTTT. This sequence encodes CASSRGFKTEAFF.

The CDR3 DNA reads TGTGCCAGCAGGGGCAACAGGAGAGGGAGGGGCTATGGCTACACCTTC. It encodes CASRGNRRGRGYGYTF. The rearrangement uses TRBV2 and TRBJ1-2, with TRBD1 as a possible D gene (5 bases). The CDR3 is 16 amino acids. Trimming removed 6 bases from V and 4 bases from J, with 21 bases in between. The germline CDR1 and CDR2 sequences are SNHLY and FYNNEI.

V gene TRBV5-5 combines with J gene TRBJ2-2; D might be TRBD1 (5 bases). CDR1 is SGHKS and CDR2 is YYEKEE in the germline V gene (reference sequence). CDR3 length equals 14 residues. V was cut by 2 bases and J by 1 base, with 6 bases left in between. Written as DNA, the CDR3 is TGTGCCAGCAGCTTACAGGTGAACACCGGGGAGCTGTTTTTT. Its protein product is CASSLQVNTGELFF.

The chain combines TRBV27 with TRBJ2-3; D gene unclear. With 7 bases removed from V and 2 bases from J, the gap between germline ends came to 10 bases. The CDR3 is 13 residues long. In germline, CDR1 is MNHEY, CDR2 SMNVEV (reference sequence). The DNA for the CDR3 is TGTGCCAGCACGGGTAGCAACACAGATACGCAGTATTTT. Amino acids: CASTGSNTDTQYF.

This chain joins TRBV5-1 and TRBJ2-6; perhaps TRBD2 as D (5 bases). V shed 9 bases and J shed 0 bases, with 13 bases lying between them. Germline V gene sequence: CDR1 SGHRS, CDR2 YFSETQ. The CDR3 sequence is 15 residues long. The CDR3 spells CATGVGSSGANVLTF. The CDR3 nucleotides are TGCGCCACCGGAGTGGGGAGCTCTGGGGCCAACGTCCTGACTTTC. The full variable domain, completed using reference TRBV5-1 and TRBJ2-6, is KAGVTQTPRYLIKTRGQQVTLSCSPISGHRSVSWYQQTPGQGLQFLFEYFSETQRNKGNFPGRFSGRQFSNSRSEMNVSTLELGDSALYLCATGVGSSGANVLTFGAGSRLTVL.

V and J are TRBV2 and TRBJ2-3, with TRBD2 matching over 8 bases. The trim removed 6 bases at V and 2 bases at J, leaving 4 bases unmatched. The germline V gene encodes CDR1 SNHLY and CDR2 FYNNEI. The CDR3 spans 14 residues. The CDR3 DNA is TGTGCCAGCAGGAGGACTAGCTCCACAGATACGCAGTATTTT. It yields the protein CASRRTSSTDTQYF. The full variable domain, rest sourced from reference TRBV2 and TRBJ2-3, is EPEVTQTPSHQVTQMGQEVILRCVPISNHLYFYWYRQILGQKVEFLVSFYNNEISEKSEIFDDQFSVERPDGSNFTLKIRSTKLEDSAMYFCASRRTSSTDTQYFGPGTRLTVL.